Each of the 9 T cell receptor beta chains below was sequenced from the same sample in a study of cytomegalovirus exposure and HLA in healthy donors. Primers for the PCR totalled 60 Vbeta and 13 Jbeta. Assay: immunoSEQ multiplex PCR; the TCRdb copy retains only in-frame clones and omits some. The sample includes around 170,000 clones, over 80% of them seen just once. The sequencing sample was made of PBMCs. The receptors were sampled from a young woman in good health and CMV-seronegative.

This chain joins TRBV13 and TRBJ2-7; TRBD2 matches at 8 bases. The CDR3 length is 15 residues. Germline V CDR1 and CDR2: PRHDT, FYEKMQ (reference sequence). V dropped 3 bases and J dropped 2; count of bases not matched to a gene: 6. CDR3 in amino acids: CASSFPGGTAYEQYF. CDR3 nucleotides: TGTGCCAGCAGCTTCCCGGGAGGGACCGCCTACGAGCAGTACTTC.

The V call is TRBV6-5, the J call TRBJ2-1; unclear D gene. V was clipped by 7 bases and J by 5 bases, with 12 bases between them. The CDR3 spans 13 residues. Germline V gene data show CDR1 as MNHEY and CDR2 as SVGAGI. CDR3 nucleotide sequence: TGTGCCAGCACCAACGCCCGGGACAATGAGCAGTTCTTC. Protein product: CASTNARDNEQFF.

The rearrangement joins TRBV11-2 to TRBJ1-1; D gene ambiguous. The V end lost 5 bases, the J end lost 0 bases, and 7 bases lay between the germline ends. CDR3 size: 13 residues. Germline values: CDR1 SGHAT, CDR2 FQNNGV. For the CDR3, the DNA is TGTGCCAGCAGCCAACCGGTGAACACTGAAGCTTTCTTT. The encoded protein is CASSQPVNTEAFF.

The chain recombines TRBV18 with TRBJ2-7; D perhaps matches TRBD1 (5 bases). Trimming removed 3 bases at V and 5 bases at J, with 8 bases between. The germline CDR1 and CDR2 sequences are KGHSH and LQKENI. This CDR3 contains 12 residues. The CDR3 DNA sequence: TGTGCCAGCTCACCCGCCAGGGACGAGCAGTACTTC. This sequence encodes CASSPARDEQYF. The variable domain in full, completed from reference TRBV18 and TRBJ2-7, reads NAGVMQNPRHLVRRRGQEARLRCSPMKGHSHVYWYRQLPEEGLKFMVYLQKENIIDESGMPKERFSAEFPKEGPSILRIQQVVRGDSAAYFCASSPARDEQYFGPGTRLTVT.

The V gene is TRBV27, the J gene TRBJ1-5; 8 bases align to TRBD1. Trimming cost V 5 bases and J 6 bases; bases outside gene matches: 6. Germline values: CDR1 MNHEY, CDR2 SMNVEV (reference sequence). This CDR3 spans 14 amino acids. The CDR3 loop is CASSPGTGIQPQHF. CDR3 DNA sequence: TGTGCCAGCAGTCCGGGGACAGGAATTCAGCCCCAGCATTTT.

This clone occurred a few times. The CDR3 coding sequence is TGTGCCAGCGGGGGGGCTTGGGACAATCAGCCCCAGCATTTT. Amino acid sequence: CASGGAWDNQPQHF. The chain is built from TRBV6-5 and TRBJ1-5; a possible D gene is TRBD1 (6 bases). Germline CDR1 reads MNHEY; CDR2 reads SVGAGI. This CDR3 is 14 amino acids long. Trimming shortened V by 8 bases and J by 3 bases, and 14 bases separated the two germline ends.

This clone was seen more than once but under ten times. The CDR3 DNA reads as TGTGCTAGTGGGACCCAGGGGCCCGGGGGGGAGACCCAGTACTTC. Translating it yields CASGTQGPGGETQYF. The rearrangement joins TRBV12-5 to TRBJ2-5; D perhaps matches TRBD2 (7 bases). The CDR3 is made up of 15 amino acids. Trimming removed 6 bases at V and 5 bases at J, with 19 bases between. Per germline, CDR1 LGHNT and CDR2 FRNRAP.

About this clone itself: At one of its ends the junction is not consistent with the germline gene, which may arise from a read error. The chain carries TRBV6-4 and TRBJ2-1; 7 nucleotides line up with TRBD2. The CDR3 has 14 amino acids. Per the germline V gene, CDR1 is MRHNA and CDR2 is SNTAGT. The DNA for the CDR3 is TGTGTCAGCAGTGACTCTGGCGGGGGCAATGAGCAGTTCTTC. Its translation is CVSSDSGGGNEQFF.

The chain is built from TRBV6-5 and TRBJ1-2; D call uncertain. The CDR3 has 11 amino acids. Germline V CDR1 and CDR2: MNHEY, SVGAGI. V lost 5 bases, J lost 8 bases, and 9 bases lay in between. The CDR3 DNA sequence: TGTGCCAGCAGTGAAGTTCTAGGCTACACCTTC. Its translation: CASSEVLGYTF.